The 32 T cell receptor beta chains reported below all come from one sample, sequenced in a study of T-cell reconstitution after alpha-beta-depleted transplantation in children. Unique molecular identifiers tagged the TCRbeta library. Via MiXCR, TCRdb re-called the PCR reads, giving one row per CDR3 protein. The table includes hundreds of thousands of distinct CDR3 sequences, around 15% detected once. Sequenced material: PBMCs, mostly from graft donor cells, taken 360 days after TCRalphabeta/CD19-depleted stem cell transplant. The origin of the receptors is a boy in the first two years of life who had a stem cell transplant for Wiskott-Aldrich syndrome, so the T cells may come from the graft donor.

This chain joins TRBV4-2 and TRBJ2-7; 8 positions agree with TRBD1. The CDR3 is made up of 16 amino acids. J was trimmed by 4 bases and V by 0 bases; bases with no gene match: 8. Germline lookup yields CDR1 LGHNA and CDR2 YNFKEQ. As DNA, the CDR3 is TGTGCCAGCAGCCAAGATAACAGGGGGGAATTTTACGAGCAGTACTTC. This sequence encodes CASSQDNRGEFYEQYF.

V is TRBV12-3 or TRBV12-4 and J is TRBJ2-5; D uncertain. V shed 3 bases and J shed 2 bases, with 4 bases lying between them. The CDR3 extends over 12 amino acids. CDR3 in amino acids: CASSFEQETQYF. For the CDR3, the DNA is TGTGCCAGCAGTTTCGAGCAAGAGACCCAGTACTTC.

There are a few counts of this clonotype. The CDR3 loop is CASSQEIFIPYEQYF. CDR3 sequence (DNA): TGCGCCAGCAGCCAAGAAATTTTTATCCCCTACGAGCAGTACTTC. The rearrangement uses TRBV4-1 and TRBJ2-7, with D unresolved. With 0 bases removed from V and 2 bases from J, the gap between germline ends came to 11 bases. The CDR3 consists of 15 residues. CDR1 and CDR2 from the germline V gene are MGHRA and YSYEKL.

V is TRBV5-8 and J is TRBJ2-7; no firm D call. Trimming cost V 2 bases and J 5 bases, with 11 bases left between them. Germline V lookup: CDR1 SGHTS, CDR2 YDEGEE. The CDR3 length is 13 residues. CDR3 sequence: CASSFWVADEQYF. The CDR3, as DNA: TGTGCCAGCAGCTTTTGGGTAGCCGACGAGCAGTACTTC.

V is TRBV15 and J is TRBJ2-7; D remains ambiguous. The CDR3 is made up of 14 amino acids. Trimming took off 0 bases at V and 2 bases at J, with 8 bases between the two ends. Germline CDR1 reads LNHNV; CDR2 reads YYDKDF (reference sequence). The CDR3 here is CATSRDHRAYEQYF. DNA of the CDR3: TGTGCCACCAGCAGAGATCACCGAGCCTACGAGCAGTACTTC.

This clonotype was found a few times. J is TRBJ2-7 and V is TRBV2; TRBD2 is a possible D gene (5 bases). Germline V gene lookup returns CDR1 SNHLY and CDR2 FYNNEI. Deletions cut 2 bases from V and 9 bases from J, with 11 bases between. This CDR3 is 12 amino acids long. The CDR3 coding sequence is TGTGCCAGCAGTGAACCCTTAGGAGGGCAGTACTTC. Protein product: CASSEPLGGQYF. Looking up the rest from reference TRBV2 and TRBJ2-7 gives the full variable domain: EPEVTQTPSHQVTQMGQEVILRCVPISNHLYFYWYRQILGQKVEFLVSFYNNEISEKSEIFDDQFSVERPDGSNFTLKIRSTKLEDSAMYFCASSEPLGGQYFGPGTRLTVT.

The CDR3: CASSEGARTYEQYF. The CDR3 nucleotides are TGCGCCAGCAGCGAGGGGGCGCGGACCTACGAGCAGTACTTC. V is TRBV5-1 and J is TRBJ2-7, with 7 bases aligning to TRBD1. The germline gives CDR1 SGHRS, CDR2 YFSETQ. Trimming cost V 4 bases and J 2 bases; bases outside gene matches: 6. The CDR3 sequence is 14 residues long.

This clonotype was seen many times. CDR3 nucleotide sequence: TGCAGCGTCTCGGGAGTCCGACTAGCGGGATCCTACGAGCAGTACTTC. Protein product: CSVSGVRLAGSYEQYF. The rearrangement links TRBV29-1 to TRBJ2-7, with 11 positions matching TRBD2. The germline V gene encodes CDR1 SQVTM and CDR2 ANQGSEA. Losses at the gene ends were 6 bases for V and 1 base for J; bases not matched to a gene: 11. This CDR3 contains 16 residues.

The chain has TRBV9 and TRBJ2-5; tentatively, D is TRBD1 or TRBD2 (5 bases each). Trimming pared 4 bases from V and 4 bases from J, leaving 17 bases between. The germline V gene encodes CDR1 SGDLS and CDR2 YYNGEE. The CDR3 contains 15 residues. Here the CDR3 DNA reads TGTGCCAGCAGCTACCTAGGGACCTCGCGAGAGACCCAGTACTTC. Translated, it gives CASSYLGTSRETQYF.

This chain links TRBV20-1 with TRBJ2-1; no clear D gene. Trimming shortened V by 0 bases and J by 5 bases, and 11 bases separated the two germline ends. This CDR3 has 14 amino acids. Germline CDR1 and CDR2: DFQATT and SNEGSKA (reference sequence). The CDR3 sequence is CSARDHQADNEQFF. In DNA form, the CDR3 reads TGCAGTGCTAGAGACCACCAAGCCGACAATGAGCAGTTCTTC.

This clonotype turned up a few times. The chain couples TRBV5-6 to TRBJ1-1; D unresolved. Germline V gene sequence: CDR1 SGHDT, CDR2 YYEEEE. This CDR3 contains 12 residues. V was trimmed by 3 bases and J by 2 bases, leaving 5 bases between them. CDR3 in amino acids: CASSWINTEAFF. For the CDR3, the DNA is TGTGCCAGCAGCTGGATCAACACTGAAGCTTTCTTT.

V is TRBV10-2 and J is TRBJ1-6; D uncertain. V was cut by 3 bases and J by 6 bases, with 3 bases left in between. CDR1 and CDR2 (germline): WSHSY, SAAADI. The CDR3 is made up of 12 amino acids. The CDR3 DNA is TGCGCCAGCAGTGAACCTAATTCACCCCTCCACTTT. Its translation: CASSEPNSPLHF.

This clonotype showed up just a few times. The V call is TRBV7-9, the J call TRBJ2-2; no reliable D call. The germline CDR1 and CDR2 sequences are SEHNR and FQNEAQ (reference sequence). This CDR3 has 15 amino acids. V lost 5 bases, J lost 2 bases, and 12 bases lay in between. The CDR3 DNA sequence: TGTGCCAGCAGCCGAGGCCCACCTAACACCGGGGAGCTGTTTTTT. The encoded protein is CASSRGPPNTGELFF.

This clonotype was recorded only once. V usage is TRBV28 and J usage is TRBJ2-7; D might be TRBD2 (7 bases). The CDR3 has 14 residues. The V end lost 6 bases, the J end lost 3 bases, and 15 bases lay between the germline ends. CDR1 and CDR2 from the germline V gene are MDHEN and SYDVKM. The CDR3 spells CASSNGGQLYEQYF. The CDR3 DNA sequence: TGTGCCAGCAGCAACGGGGGGCAGCTCTACGAGCAGTACTTC. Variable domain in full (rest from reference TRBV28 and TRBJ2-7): DVKVTQSSRYLVKRTGEKVFLECVQDMDHENMFWYRQDPGLGLRLIYFSYDVKMKEKGDIPEGYSVSREKKERFSLILESASTNQTSMYLCASSNGGQLYEQYFGPGTRLTVT.

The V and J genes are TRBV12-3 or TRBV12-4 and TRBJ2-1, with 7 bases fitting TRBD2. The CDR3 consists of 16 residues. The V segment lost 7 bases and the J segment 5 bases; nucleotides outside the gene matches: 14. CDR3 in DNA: TGTGCCAGCAATTTCCCCGCTGACGGGGGGAACAATGAGCAGTTCTTC. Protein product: CASNFPADGGNNEQFF.

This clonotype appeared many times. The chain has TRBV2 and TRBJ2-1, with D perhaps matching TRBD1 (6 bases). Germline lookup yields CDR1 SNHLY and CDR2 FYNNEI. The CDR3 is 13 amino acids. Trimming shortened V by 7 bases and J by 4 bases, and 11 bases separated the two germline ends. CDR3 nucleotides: TGTGCCAGCACTGGGACACTATACAATGAGCAGTTCTTC. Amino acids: CASTGTLYNEQFF.

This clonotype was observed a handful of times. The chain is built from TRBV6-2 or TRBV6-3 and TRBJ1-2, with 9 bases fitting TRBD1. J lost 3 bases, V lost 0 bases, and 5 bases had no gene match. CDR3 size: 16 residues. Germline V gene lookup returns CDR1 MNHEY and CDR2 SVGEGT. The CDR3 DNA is TGTGCCAGCAGTTACTCGTCGGGACAGGGCTACTATGGCTACACCTTC. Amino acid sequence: CASSYSSGQGYYGYTF.

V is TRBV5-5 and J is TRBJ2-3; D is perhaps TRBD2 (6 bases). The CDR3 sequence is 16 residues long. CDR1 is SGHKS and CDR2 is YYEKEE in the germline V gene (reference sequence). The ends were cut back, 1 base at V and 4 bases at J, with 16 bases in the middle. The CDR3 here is CASSLWRGLPADTQYF. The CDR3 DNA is TGTGCCAGCAGCTTGTGGAGGGGACTTCCCGCAGATACGCAGTATTTT.

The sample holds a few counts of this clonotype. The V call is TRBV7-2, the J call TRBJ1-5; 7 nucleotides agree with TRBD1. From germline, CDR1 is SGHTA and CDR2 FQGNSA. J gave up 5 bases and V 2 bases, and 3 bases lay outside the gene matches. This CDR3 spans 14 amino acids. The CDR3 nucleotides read TGTGCCAGCAGCTTACAGACAGGGTATCAGCCCCAGCATTTT. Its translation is CASSLQTGYQPQHF.

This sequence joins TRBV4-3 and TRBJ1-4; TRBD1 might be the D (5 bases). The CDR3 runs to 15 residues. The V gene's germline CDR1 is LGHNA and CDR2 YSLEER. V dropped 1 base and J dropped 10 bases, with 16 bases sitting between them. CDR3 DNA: TGCGCCAGCAGCCAAGGGCGGCTCCTGGGACGAAAACTGTTTTTT. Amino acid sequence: CASSQGRLLGRKLFF.

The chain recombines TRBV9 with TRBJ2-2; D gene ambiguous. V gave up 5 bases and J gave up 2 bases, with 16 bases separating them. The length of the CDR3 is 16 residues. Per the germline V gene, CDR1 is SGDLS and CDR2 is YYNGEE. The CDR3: CASSVKGSPNTGELFF. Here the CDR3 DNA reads TGTGCCAGCAGTGTTAAAGGTTCCCCTAACACCGGGGAGCTGTTTTTT.

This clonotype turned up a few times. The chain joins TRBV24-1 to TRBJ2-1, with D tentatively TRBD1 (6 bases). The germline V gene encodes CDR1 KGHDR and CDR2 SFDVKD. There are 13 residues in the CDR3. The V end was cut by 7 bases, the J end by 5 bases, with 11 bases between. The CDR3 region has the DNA TGTGCCACCAGACCCCAGGGGAACAATGAGCAGTTCTTC. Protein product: CATRPQGNNEQFF.

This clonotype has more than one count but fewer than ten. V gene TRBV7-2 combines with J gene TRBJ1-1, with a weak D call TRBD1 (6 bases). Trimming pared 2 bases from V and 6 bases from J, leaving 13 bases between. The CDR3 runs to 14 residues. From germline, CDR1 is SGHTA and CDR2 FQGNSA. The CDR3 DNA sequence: TGTGCCAGCAGCTTATTTACGGGGGCGGCTGAAGCTTTCTTT. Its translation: CASSLFTGAAEAFF.

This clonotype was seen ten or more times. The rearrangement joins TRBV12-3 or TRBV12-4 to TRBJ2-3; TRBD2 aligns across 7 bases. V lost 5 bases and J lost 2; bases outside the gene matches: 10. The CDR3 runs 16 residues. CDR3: CASSQGGFALTDTQYF. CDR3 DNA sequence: TGTGCCAGCAGTCAGGGAGGGTTCGCCCTCACAGATACGCAGTATTTT.

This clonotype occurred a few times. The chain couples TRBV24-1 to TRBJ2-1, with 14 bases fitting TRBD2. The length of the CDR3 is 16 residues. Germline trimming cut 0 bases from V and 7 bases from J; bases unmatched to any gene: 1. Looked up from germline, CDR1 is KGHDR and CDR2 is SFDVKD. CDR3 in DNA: TGTGCCACCAGTGATTTGCGGACTAGCGGGGGGAATGAGCAGTTCTTC. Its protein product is CATSDLRTSGGNEQFF.

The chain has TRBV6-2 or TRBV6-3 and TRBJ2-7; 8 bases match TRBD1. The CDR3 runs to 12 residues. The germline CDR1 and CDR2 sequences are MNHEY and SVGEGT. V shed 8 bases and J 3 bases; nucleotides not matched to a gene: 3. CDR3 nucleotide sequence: TGTGCCAGCCAGGGGGCTCGCTACGAGCAGTACTTC. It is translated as CASQGARYEQYF.

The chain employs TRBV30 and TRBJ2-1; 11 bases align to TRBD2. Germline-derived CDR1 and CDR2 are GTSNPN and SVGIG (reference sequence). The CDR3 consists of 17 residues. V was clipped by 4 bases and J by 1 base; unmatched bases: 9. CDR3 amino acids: CAWTVWGTSGSYNEQFF. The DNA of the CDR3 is TGTGCCTGGACCGTTTGGGGGACTAGCGGTTCCTACAATGAGCAGTTCTTC.

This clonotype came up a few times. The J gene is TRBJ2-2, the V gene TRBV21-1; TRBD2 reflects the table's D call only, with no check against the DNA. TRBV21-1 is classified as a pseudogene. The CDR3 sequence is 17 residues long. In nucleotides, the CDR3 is TGTGCCAGCAGCAAAGCGCTTTCGGGAGTAGGACCCGGGGAGCTGTTTTTT. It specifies CASSKALSGVGPGELFF.

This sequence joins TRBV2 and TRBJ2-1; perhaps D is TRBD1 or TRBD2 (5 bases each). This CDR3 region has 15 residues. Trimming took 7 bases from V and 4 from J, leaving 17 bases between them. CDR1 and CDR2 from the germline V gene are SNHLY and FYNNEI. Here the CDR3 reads CASKNGGPLYNEQFF. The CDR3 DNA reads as TGTGCCAGCAAGAATGGGGGACCTCTATACAATGAGCAGTTCTTC.

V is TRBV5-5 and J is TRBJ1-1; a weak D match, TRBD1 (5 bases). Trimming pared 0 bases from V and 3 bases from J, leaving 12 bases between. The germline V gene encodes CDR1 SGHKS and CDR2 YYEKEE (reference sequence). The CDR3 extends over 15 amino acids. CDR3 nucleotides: TGTGCCAGCAGCTTGGGTAGACTGACAGACACTGAAGCTTTCTTT. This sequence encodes CASSLGRLTDTEAFF.

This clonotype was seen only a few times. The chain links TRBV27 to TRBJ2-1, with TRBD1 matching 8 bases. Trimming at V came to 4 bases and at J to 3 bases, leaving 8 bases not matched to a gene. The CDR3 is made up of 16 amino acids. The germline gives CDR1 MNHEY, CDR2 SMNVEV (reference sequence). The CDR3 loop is CASSSMDRAFYNEQFF. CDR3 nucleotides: TGTGCCAGCAGTTCGATGGACAGGGCATTCTACAATGAGCAGTTCTTC.

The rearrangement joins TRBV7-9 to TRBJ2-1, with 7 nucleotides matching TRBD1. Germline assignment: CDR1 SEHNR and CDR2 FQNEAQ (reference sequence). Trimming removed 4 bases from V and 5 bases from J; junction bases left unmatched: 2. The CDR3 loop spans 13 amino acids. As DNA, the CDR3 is TGTGCCAGCAGCTGGACAGGTGACAATGAGCAGTTCTTC. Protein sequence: CASSWTGDNEQFF.